The 9 T cell receptor beta chains below all came from one sample that was sequenced in a study of T cells in women clearing cervical HPV infection. Produced via immunoSEQ multiplex PCR; TCRdb's table is partial and in-frame only. The sample totals tens of thousands of clones. The sequencing sample was made of blood buffy coat. These receptors all stem from a woman aged 18 to 75 with a cervical HPV16 infection that either progressed to CIN3+ or cleared (not recorded which).

About this clone itself: With the read ending 3 residues before the CDR3 end, the germline J gene is used to fill in that end. The chain has TRBV20-1 and TRBJ2-1, with 15 bases matching TRBD2. Germline CDR1 reads DFQATT; CDR2 reads SNEGSKA (reference sequence). This CDR3 region has 17 residues. The trim removed 0 bases at V and 4 bases at J, leaving 4 bases unmatched. Partial CDR3 DNA: TGCAGTGCTAGAGACGGACTAGCGGGGGGGCTATACAATGAG. Translating it yields CSARDGLAGGLYNE. The CDR3 as a whole reads CSARDGLAGGLYNEQFF.

Points on this clone: The read ends 3 residues before the CDR3 terminus; that terminus is restored from the germline J gene. The V call is TRBV2, the J call TRBJ2-2, with D uncertain. In germline, CDR1 is SNHLY, CDR2 FYNNEI. The CDR3 loop spans 15 amino acids. CDR3 amino acids: CASSLPHATNEKLFF. The DNA read from the CDR3 is TGTGCCAGCAGTCTTCCGCACGCAACTAATGAAAAG.

CDR3 DNA (partial): TGTGCCAGCAGCTTCAGGGCGAACCTCCCCCATGGC. Translation gives CASSFRANLPHG. The CDR3 reads in full as CASSFRANLPHGYTF. The V and J genes are TRBV5-6 and TRBJ1-2; D may be TRBD1 (5 bases). The CDR3 goes on 3 residues after the read ends, and that part is filled in from the germline J gene. Germline loops: CDR1 SGHDT, CDR2 YYEEEE. With 2 bases removed from V and 6 bases from J, the gap between germline ends came to 17 bases. The CDR3 is made up of 15 amino acids.

Regarding this clone: The CDR3 goes on 3 residues after the read ends, and that part is filled in from the germline J gene. The chain combines TRBV20-1 with TRBJ2-5; 15 bases are a match to TRBD2. The CDR3 spans 15 residues. The germline gives CDR1 DFQATT, CDR2 SNEGSKA (reference sequence). The junction had 4 bases not matched to a gene; V was cut back by 5 bases and J by 3 bases. CDR3: CSAPRTSGGEETQYF. The DNA read from the CDR3 is TGCAGTGCTCCTCGGACTAGCGGGGGGGAAGAGACC.

About this clone: At one of its ends the junction is not consistent with the germline gene, which may arise from a read error. The read ends 3 residues shy of where the CDR3 ends; the end is completed using the germline J gene. The gene calls are TRBV7-7 and TRBJ2-7, with D possibly being TRBD2 (5 bases). This CDR3 contains 13 residues. In germline, CDR1 is SSHAT, CDR2 FNYEAQ (reference sequence). The CDR3 loop reads CASSWHEGYEQYF. CDR3 bases read: TGTGCTAGCAGCTGGCACGAGGGCTACGAG.

In regard to this clone: The sequence runs out 3 residues before the end of the CDR3; the remainder is reconstructed from the germline J gene. The chain combines TRBV29-1 with TRBJ1-3, with TRBD1 identical over 11 bases. Germline V gives CDR1 SQVTM, CDR2 ANQGSEA. The ends lost 1 base at V and 4 bases at J; junction bases unmatched: 12. The CDR3 runs to 18 residues. The CDR3 bases that were read are TGCAGCGTTGAAGGAGGGACAGGGGGACGTCTGGGCGGAAACACC. It yields the protein CSVEGGTGGRLGGNT. The whole CDR3 region reads CSVEGGTGGRLGGNTIYF.

In the case of this clone: The read falls 3 residues short of the CDR3 end, and the missing part is taken from the germline J gene. This sequence joins TRBV2 and TRBJ2-2; 12 bases fit TRBD1. The germline CDR1 and CDR2 sequences are SNHLY and FYNNEI. This CDR3 contains 16 residues. V shed 4 bases and J 6 bases; nucleotides not matched to a gene: 6. This chain's CDR3 is CASSGGTGGAPGELFF. CDR3 DNA (partial): TGTGCCAGCAGTGGAGGGACAGGGGGCGCTCCCGGGGAG.

With respect to this clone: The sequence runs out 3 residues before the end of the CDR3; the remainder is reconstructed from the germline J gene. The chain couples TRBV2 to TRBJ2-3; TRBD2 matches 11 bases. The J segment lost 1 base and the V segment lost 4 bases, leaving 7 bases of the junction unmatched. Germline lookup yields CDR1 SNHLY and CDR2 FYNNEI. The CDR3 spans 17 residues. CDR3: CASSGGRTSGRTDTQYF. The sequenced part of the CDR3 DNA is TGTGCCAGCAGTGGGGGGAGGACTAGCGGGCGCACAGATACG.

Regarding this clone: The sequenced fragment ends 3 residues before the CDR3 boundary, so the rest is inferred from the germline J gene. The chain is built from TRBV20-1 and TRBJ1-2; the match to TRBD1 covers 7 bases. Germline loops: CDR1 DFQATT, CDR2 SNEGSKA (reference sequence). The ends lost 0 bases at V and 7 bases at J; junction bases unmatched: 8. CDR3 size: 14 residues. The sequenced part of the CDR3 DNA is TGCAGTGCTAGAGATGAAAACAGGGGCGGTGGC. As protein: CSARDENRGGG. The CDR3 in its entirety is CSARDENRGGGYTF.